The 16 T cell receptor beta chains below were found in one sample sequenced in a study of cytomegalovirus exposure and HLA in healthy donors. The PCR employed 60 Vbeta primers together with 13 Jbeta primers. This table comes from immunoSEQ multiplex PCR, and its TCRdb copy is limited to in-frame clones, with some not included. The sample yields roughly 68,000 clones, about three quarters seen once. Sequencing input: PBMCs. The receptors come from a male donor in good health and CMV-seropositive.

The chain links TRBV2 to TRBJ2-2; D uncertain. The V and J ends lost 6 bases and 8 bases respectively, with 7 bases between them. This CDR3 spans 11 amino acids. Germline V gene sequence: CDR1 SNHLY, CDR2 FYNNEI. The CDR3 region is CASRVAGELFF. The CDR3 DNA reads TGTGCCAGCAGAGTGGCAGGGGAGCTGTTTTTT.

The V call is TRBV5-1, the J call TRBJ2-7; 7 bases fit TRBD1. V lost 5 bases, J lost 0 bases, and 11 bases stayed unmatched. The CDR3 has 16 residues. CDR1 and CDR2 (germline): SGHRS, YFSETQ. CDR3 nucleotide sequence: TGCGCCAGCAGTCGTGCAGGGGGTCGGGGCTCCTACGAGCAGTACTTC. It specifies CASSRAGGRGSYEQYF.

The chain links TRBV7-2 to TRBJ2-7, with 10 bases matching TRBD2. CDR1 and CDR2 from the germline V gene are SGHTA and FQGNSA. CDR3 length: 15 amino acids. V was pared by 5 bases and J by 0 bases, with 4 bases of the junction left unmatched. CDR3 bases: TGTGCCAGCAGCCCAGCGGGGGGGCCCTCCTACGAGCAGTACTTC. Residues: CASSPAGGPSYEQYF.

DNA for the CDR3: TGTGCCAGCAGCCTCGGGACACACTATAATTCACCCCTCCACTTT. This codes for CASSLGTHYNSPLHF. This sequence joins TRBV27 and TRBJ1-6; a weak D match, TRBD1 (6 bases). The germline V gene encodes CDR1 MNHEY and CDR2 SMNVEV (reference sequence). V was cut by 6 bases and J by 3 bases, with 12 bases left in between. CDR3 length: 15 amino acids.

This clone was found a few times. The chain has TRBV4-1 and TRBJ2-7; possible D gene TRBD2, 6 bases. This CDR3 comprises 14 residues. The germline CDR1 and CDR2 sequences are MGHRA and YSYEKL. Trimming took 5 bases from V and 2 from J, leaving 13 bases between them. The CDR3 DNA reads as TGCGCCAGCAGCGGCGGAACGGGGGCCTACGAGCAGTACTTC. Encoded protein: CASSGGTGAYEQYF.

This clone was counted between two and nine times. This chain connects TRBV7-2 to TRBJ1-5; TRBD1 matches 9 bases. The CDR3 runs to 14 residues. V shed 5 bases and J 6 bases; nucleotides not matched to a gene: 5. CDR1 and CDR2 from the germline V gene are SGHTA and FQGNSA. The chain's CDR3 is CASSQGTGRQPQHF. The CDR3 DNA reads TGTGCCAGCAGCCAAGGGACAGGGCGTCAGCCCCAGCATTTT.

The rearrangement links TRBV6-5 to TRBJ2-7; D unclear. CDR3 length: 15 amino acids. Per germline, CDR1 MNHEY and CDR2 SVGAGI. V lost 0 bases to trimming and J lost 2 bases, with 11 bases between them. Here the CDR3 DNA reads TGTGCCAGCAGTTACTCTGACATCCCAACCTACGAGCAGTACTTC. Residues: CASSYSDIPTYEQYF.

J is TRBJ2-7 and V is TRBV4-2; no clear D. This CDR3 region has 14 residues. V was cut by 0 bases and J by 4 bases, with 10 bases left in between. Germline V gene data show CDR1 as LGHNA and CDR2 as YNFKEQ. The CDR3, as DNA: TGTGCCAGCAGCCAAGATCTCAACACGTACGAGCAGTACTTC. This gives the protein CASSQDLNTYEQYF.

The rearrangement links TRBV7-3 to TRBJ2-1; D unresolved. V was clipped by 2 bases and J by 6 bases, with 8 bases between them. The CDR3 sequence is 13 residues long. From germline, CDR1 is SGHTA and CDR2 FQGTGA. The CDR3: CASSLLSSNEQFF. The CDR3 DNA sequence: TGTGCCAGCAGCTTACTTTCCAGCAATGAGCAGTTCTTC.

The V and J genes are TRBV4-1 and TRBJ2-1, with 8 bases fitting TRBD2. This CDR3 region has 18 residues. CDR1 and CDR2 from the germline V gene are MGHRA and YSYEKL. Unmatched junction bases numbered 14, after V lost 3 bases and J lost 4 bases. For the CDR3, the DNA is TGCGCCAGCAGCCACCGGGGGGCGGGGGGAAAACCGTACAATGAGCAGTTCTTC. Translating it yields CASSHRGAGGKPYNEQFF.

The chain has TRBV7-3 and TRBJ2-3, with a tentative D call TRBD2 (7 bases). Germline assignment: CDR1 SGHTA and CDR2 FQGTGA. V lost 1 base, J lost 2 bases, and 22 bases lay in between. This CDR3 spans 19 amino acids. DNA of the CDR3: TGTGCCAGCAGCTTAATTGGGGGCGTCGGGCGGGAGTACACAGATACGCAGTATTTT. Amino acid sequence: CASSLIGGVGREYTDTQYF.

The chain is built from TRBV30 and TRBJ1-2; D is possibly TRBD1 (6 bases). V lost 0 bases to trimming and J lost 7 bases, with 12 bases between them. Germline V gene sequence: CDR1 GTSNPN, CDR2 SVGIG (reference sequence). The CDR3 covers 13 residues. CDR3 DNA: TGTGCCTGGAGTGTCAGGGGAGGGTTTGGCTACACCTTC. Translation gives CAWSVRGGFGYTF.

This clone was seen a single time. The chain has TRBV29-1 and TRBJ1-1; D perhaps matches TRBD1 (6 bases). The V end lost 5 bases, the J end lost 0 bases, and 13 bases lay between the germline ends. Germline CDR1 SQVTM, CDR2 ANQGSEA. The CDR3 has 14 residues. CDR3 nucleotide sequence: TGCAGCGTTCGGGACACGGGGATGAACACTGAAGCTTTCTTT. Its protein is CSVRDTGMNTEAFF. The full variable domain, rest sourced from reference TRBV29-1 and TRBJ1-1, is SAVISQKPSRDICQRGTSLTIQCQVDSQVTMMFWYRQQPGQSLTLIATANQGSEATYESGFVIDKFPISRPNLTFSTLTVSNMSPEDSSIYLCSVRDTGMNTEAFFGQGTRLTVV.

The table lists this clone with a count of one. The chain joins TRBV7-9 to TRBJ1-3; the D gene is possibly TRBD1 (5 bases). Trimming pared 0 bases from V and 8 bases from J, leaving 17 bases between. Per germline, CDR1 SEHNR and CDR2 FQNEAQ (reference sequence). The CDR3 has 16 amino acids. CDR3 region: CASSLASDSPKDTIYF. CDR3 DNA: TGTGCCAGCAGCTTAGCGAGTGACAGCCCCAAGGACACCATATATTTT. The full variable domain, completed using reference TRBV7-9 and TRBJ1-3, is DTGVSQNPRHKITKRGQNVTFRCDPISEHNRLYWYRQTLGQGPEFLTYFQNEAQLEKSRLLSDRFSAERPKGSFSTLEIQRTEQGDSAMYLCASSLASDSPKDTIYFGEGSWLTVV.

V is TRBV27 and J is TRBJ2-7; D possibly corresponds to TRBD2 (6 bases). Trimming removed 6 bases from V and 5 bases from J, with 14 bases in between. Germline V gene sequence: CDR1 MNHEY, CDR2 SMNVEV (reference sequence). This CDR3 spans 13 amino acids. CDR3 amino acids: CASSSSRRDEQYF. In DNA form, the CDR3 reads TGTGCCAGCAGCTCAAGTCGGAGGGACGAGCAGTACTTC.

The chain carries TRBV7-2 and TRBJ2-7, with TRBD1 matching 7 bases. V dropped 8 bases and J dropped 3; count of bases not matched to a gene: 16. This CDR3 has 16 amino acids. Germline values: CDR1 SGHTA, CDR2 FQGNSA. This CDR3 reads CASLSPSGTANYEQYF. The CDR3 coding sequence is TGTGCCAGCTTATCCCCGTCCGGGACAGCGAACTACGAGCAGTACTTC.